This TCR beta chain came from a study of blood T cell repertoires in COVID-19. Original processing notes: Estimation of nucleated cell counts relied on the amplification of reference gene primers. The method was immunoSEQ multiplex PCR; TCRdb's version includes in-frame clones alone and lacks a portion of them. Clone size and the V and J calls come from that table; the DNA yielded D and trimming. This sample has 300,000 to 400,000 clones, with about 90% found just once. The germline CDR1 and CDR2 sequences are SGHRS and YFSETQ. Trimming removed 1 base from V and 10 bases from J; junction bases left unmatched: 10. CDR3 size: 15 residues.

The sequence derives from a young woman who had recovered from COVID-19. The sequencing sample was made of PBMCs or T cells enriched from blood (not recorded which). The gene calls are TRBV5-1 and TRBJ2-1, with 8 bases that match TRBD2. The CDR3 sequence is CASSLTVAGLREQFF. CDR3 DNA sequence: TGCGCCAGCAGCTTGACGGTAGCGGGGCTTCGGGAGCAGTTCTTC.